This T cell receptor beta chain was sequenced in a study of shared clonotypes between healthy human individuals. CDR1 and CDR2 from the germline V gene are SGHNT and YYREEE (reference sequence). V dropped 3 bases and J dropped 0; count of bases not matched to a gene: 5. The CDR3 consists of 15 residues. The method was immunoSEQ multiplex PCR; TCRdb's version includes in-frame clones alone and lacks a portion of them. The sample records roughly 2.2 million clones, 92% being singletons. This chain links TRBV5-4 with TRBJ1-1; 7 bases are shared with TRBD1. This receptor was identified in a man younger than 35 in good health. Some clones in this sample may be carry-over from other donors' samples. What was sequenced was naive CD4+ T cells from PBMCs. Subset reported: CD45RA+ positively selected. CDR3 DNA sequence: TGTGCCAGCAGCTCAGGGGACAGCTTGAACACTGAAGCTTTCTTT. This codes for CASSSGDSLNTEAFF. Full variable domain (outside the CDR3, taken from reference TRBV5-4 and TRBJ1-1): ETGVTQSPTHLIKTRGQQVTLRCSSQSGHNTVSWYQQALGQGPQFIFQYYREEENGRGNFPPRFSGLQFPNYSSELNVNALELDDSALYLCASSSGDSLNTEAFFGQGTRLTVV.